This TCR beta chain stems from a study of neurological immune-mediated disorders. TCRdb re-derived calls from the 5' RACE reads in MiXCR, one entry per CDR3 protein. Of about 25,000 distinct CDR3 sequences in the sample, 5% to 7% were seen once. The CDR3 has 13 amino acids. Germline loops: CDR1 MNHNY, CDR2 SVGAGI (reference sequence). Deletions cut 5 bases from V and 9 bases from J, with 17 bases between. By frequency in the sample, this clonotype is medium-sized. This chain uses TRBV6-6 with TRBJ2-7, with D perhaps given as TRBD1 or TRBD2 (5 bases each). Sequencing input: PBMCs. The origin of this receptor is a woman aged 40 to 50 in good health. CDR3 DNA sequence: TGTGCCAGCAGTCCCATGGGACGCCCGGGGCAGTACTTC. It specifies CASSPMGRPGQYF.